Presented here are 8 T cell receptor beta chains from one specimen sequenced in a study of blood T cell repertoires in COVID-19. Sequencing used immunoSEQ multiplex PCR; TCRdb keeps in-frame clones, though not all of them. The table shows 200,000 to 300,000 clones, with around 80% occurring only once. The sample was peripheral blood. Receptor source: a human donor in a cohort sampled during active COVID-19.

The chain carries TRBV15 and TRBJ1-3; TRBD1 agrees at 7 bases. This CDR3 has 16 residues. V lost 1 base, J lost 0 bases, and 3 bases stayed unmatched. CDR1 and CDR2 (germline): LNHNV, YYDKDF (reference sequence). In nucleotides, the CDR3 is TGTGCCACCAGCAGAGGAGGACAGGTCTCTGGAAACACCATATATTTT. Amino acids: CATSRGGQVSGNTIYF.

The J gene is TRBJ1-6, the V gene TRBV28; maybe TRBD1 (6 bases). The CDR3 has 14 residues. The V and J ends lost 7 bases and 11 bases respectively, with 18 bases between them. Germline V gives CDR1 MDHEN, CDR2 SYDVKM. The CDR3 reads CASNLGGGAPPLHF. DNA of the CDR3: TGTGCCAGCAACCTGGGAGGGGGTGCGCCACCCCTCCACTTT.

This clone has only a few counts. The V call is TRBV29-1, the J call TRBJ1-2; 8 bases map to TRBD1. Germline CDR1 and CDR2: SQVTM and ANQGSEA. V lost 6 bases, J lost 3 bases, and 9 bases stayed unmatched. This CDR3 spans 14 amino acids. CDR3 DNA sequence: TGCAGCGTAACCGGTTTGGGACAGGACTATGGCTACACCTTC. Protein sequence: CSVTGLGQDYGYTF.

The chain recombines TRBV4-1 with TRBJ1-2; D is unclear. The length of the CDR3 is 18 residues. Trimming removed 8 bases from V and 2 bases from J, with 27 bases in between. From germline, CDR1 is MGHRA and CDR2 YSYEKL. The CDR3 DNA reads TGCGCCAGCTCGACTTTCTCGAGCAGGCGGAGGACCAACTATGGCTACACCTTC. It specifies CASSTFSSRRRTNYGYTF.

The chain is built from TRBV19 and TRBJ2-2; D uncertain. Germline CDR1 is LNHDA and CDR2 is SQIVND (reference sequence). The CDR3 has 14 amino acids. Trimming removed 3 bases at V and 3 bases at J, with 8 bases between. CDR3 DNA sequence: TGTGCCAGTAGTATGGTCGAGTACACCGGGGAGCTGTTTTTT. Translation gives CASSMVEYTGELFF.

The rearrangement joins TRBV2 to TRBJ2-3, with unresolved D. This CDR3 contains 12 residues. The germline gives CDR1 SNHLY, CDR2 FYNNEI. V lost 6 bases and J 4 bases, leaving 8 bases between the germline ends. CDR3 bases: TGTGCCAGCAGCCTGTTATCAGATACGCAGTATTTT. This sequence encodes CASSLLSDTQYF.

CDR3 amino acids: CASGLVPGLAGAIHTQYF. The CDR3 coding sequence is TGTGCTAGTGGTTTGGTACCTGGACTAGCGGGGGCCATTCATACGCAGTATTTT. The chain links TRBV12-5 to TRBJ2-3, with 13 bases lining up with TRBD2. Germline V CDR1 and CDR2: LGHNT, FRNRAP. V lost 0 bases, J lost 7 bases, and 10 bases stayed unmatched. This CDR3 is 18 amino acids long.

V usage is TRBV25-1 and J usage is TRBJ1-2; a weak D match, TRBD1 (6 bases). The CDR3 runs to 15 residues. V gave up 6 bases and J gave up 5 bases, with 19 bases separating them. Germline V gene sequence: CDR1 MGHDK, CDR2 SYGVNS. The CDR3 spells CASSLSFGQNYGYTF. The CDR3 nucleotides are TGTGCCAGCAGCCTAAGTTTTGGACAGAATTATGGCTACACCTTC.